This TCR beta chain was observed in a study of shared clonotypes between healthy human individuals. Each subset's genomic DNA was shared equally among a number of immunoSEQ plates. The method was immunoSEQ multiplex PCR; TCRdb's version includes in-frame clones alone and lacks a portion of them. The data contain roughly 770,000 clones, about 96% of them singletons. Naive-designated CD8 cells lacked CD45RO, were positively enriched for CCR7, and omitted terminally differentiated effector memory CD45RA+ cells. In germline, CDR1 is MNHEY, CDR2 SMNVEV (reference sequence). V lost 4 bases to trimming and J lost 10 bases, with 9 bases between them. The CDR3 runs 11 residues.

Sequencing input: naive CD8+ T cells sorted from blood. The origin of this receptor is a man aged 30-40 years in good health. J is TRBJ2-3 and V is TRBV27; no definite D call. Written as DNA, the CDR3 is TGTGCCAGCAGTTCCATAGACGCGCAGTATTTT. The encoded protein is CASSSIDAQYF.